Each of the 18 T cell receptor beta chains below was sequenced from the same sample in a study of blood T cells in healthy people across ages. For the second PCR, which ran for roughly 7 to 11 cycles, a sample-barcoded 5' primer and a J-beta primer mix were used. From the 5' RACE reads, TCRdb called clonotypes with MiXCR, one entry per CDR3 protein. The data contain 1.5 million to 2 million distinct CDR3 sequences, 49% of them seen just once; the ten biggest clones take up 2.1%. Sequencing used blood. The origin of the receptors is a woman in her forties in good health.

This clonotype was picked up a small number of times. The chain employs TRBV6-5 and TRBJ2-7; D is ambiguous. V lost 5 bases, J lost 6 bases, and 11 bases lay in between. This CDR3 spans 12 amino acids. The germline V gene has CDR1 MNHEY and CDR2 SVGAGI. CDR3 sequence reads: CASSQRPTEQYF. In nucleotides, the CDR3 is TGTGCCAGCAGTCAACGACCCACCGAGCAGTACTTC.

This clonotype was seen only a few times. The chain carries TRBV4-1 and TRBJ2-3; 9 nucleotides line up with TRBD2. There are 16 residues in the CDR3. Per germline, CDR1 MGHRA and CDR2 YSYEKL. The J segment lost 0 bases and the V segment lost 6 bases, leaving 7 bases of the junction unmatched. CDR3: CASRVRLAGSTDTQYF. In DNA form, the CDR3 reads TGCGCCAGCAGGGTACGTCTAGCGGGGAGCACAGATACGCAGTATTTT.

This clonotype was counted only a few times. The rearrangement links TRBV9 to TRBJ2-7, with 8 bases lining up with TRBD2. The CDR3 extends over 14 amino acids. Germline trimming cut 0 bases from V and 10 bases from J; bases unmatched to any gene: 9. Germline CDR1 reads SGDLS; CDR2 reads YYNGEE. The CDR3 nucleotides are TGTGCCAGCAGCGTAGACGGGGGGGCCGGGTCCCAGTACTTC. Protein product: CASSVDGGAGSQYF.

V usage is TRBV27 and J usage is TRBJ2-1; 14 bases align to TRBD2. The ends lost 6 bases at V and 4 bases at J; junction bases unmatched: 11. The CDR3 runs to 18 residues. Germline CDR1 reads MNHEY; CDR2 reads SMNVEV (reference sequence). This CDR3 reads CASRPGLAGGRRYNEQFF. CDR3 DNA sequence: TGTGCCAGCAGACCCGGACTAGCGGGGGGACGGAGATACAATGAGCAGTTCTTC.

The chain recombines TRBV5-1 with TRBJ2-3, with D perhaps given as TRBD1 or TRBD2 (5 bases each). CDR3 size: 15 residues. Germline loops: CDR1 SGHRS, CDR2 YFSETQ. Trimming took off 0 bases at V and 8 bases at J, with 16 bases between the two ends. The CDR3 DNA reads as TGCGCCAGCAGCTTGGCCGGGACGGAGGTGGGTACGCAGTATTTT. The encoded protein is CASSLAGTEVGTQYF.

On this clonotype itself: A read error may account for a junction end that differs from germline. DNA of the CDR3: TGTGCCAGCCCACCGTTCAAGGGGGGGCCCAGGAGCACAGATACGCAGTATTTT. Translating it yields CASPPFKGGPRSTDTQYF. The chain links TRBV18 to TRBJ2-3, with D possibly TRBD2 on 7 matching bases. Germline CDR1 and CDR2: KGHSH and LQKENI. The CDR3 extends over 18 amino acids. Complete variable domain (other parts from reference TRBV18 and TRBJ2-3): NAGVMQNPRHLVRRRGQEARLRCSPMKGHSHVYWYRQLPEEGLKFMVYLQKENIIDESGMPKERFSAEFPKEGPSILRIQQVVRGDSAAYFCASPPFKGGPRSTDTQYFGPGTRLTVL.

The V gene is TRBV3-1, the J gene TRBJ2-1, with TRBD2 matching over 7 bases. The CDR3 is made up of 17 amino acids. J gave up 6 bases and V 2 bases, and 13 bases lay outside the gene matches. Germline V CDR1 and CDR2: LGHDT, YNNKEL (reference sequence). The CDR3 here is CASSQSDLAGVVNEQFF. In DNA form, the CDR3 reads TGTGCCAGCAGCCAATCGGATCTGGCGGGGGTAGTCAATGAGCAGTTCTTC.

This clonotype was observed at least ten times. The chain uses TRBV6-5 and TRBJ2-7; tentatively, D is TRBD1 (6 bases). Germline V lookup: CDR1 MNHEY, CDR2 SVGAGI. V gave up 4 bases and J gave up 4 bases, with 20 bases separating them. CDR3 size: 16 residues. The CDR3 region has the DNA TGTGCCAGCAGTTGGCTCCGAGAGCGAGGGGGTTACGAGCAGTACTTC. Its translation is CASSWLRERGGYEQYF.

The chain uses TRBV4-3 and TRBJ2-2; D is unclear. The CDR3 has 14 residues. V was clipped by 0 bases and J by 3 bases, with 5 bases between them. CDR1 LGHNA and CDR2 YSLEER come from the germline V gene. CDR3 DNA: TGCGCCAGCAGCCAAGATTCGCACACCGGGGAGCTGTTTTTT. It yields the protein CASSQDSHTGELFF.

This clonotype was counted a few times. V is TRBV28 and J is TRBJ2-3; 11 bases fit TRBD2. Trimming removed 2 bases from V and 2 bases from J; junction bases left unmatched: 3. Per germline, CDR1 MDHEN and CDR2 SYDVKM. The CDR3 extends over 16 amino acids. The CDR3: CASSLPSGGITDTQYF. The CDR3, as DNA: TGTGCCAGCAGTTTACCTAGCGGGGGGATCACAGATACGCAGTATTTT.

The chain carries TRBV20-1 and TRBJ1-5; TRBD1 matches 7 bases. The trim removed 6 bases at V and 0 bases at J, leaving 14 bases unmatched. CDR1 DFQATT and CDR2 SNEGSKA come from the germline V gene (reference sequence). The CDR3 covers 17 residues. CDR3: CSATGTANEYSNQPQHF. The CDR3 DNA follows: TGCAGTGCGACCGGGACAGCGAACGAGTATAGCAATCAGCCCCAGCATTTT.

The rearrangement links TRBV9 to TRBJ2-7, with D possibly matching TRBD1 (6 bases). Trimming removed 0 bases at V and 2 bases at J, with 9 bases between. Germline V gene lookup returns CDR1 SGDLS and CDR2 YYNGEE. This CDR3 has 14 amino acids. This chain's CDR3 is CASSVATGPYEQYF. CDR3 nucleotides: TGTGCCAGCAGCGTAGCGACAGGCCCCTACGAGCAGTACTTC.

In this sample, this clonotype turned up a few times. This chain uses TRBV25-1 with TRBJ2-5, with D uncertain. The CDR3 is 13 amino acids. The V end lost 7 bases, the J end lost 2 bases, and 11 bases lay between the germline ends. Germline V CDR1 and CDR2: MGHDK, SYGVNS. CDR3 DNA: TGTGCCAGCATGCGAGGCGCGCAAGAGACCCAGTACTTC. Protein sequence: CASMRGAQETQYF. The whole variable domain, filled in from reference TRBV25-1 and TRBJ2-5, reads EADIYQTPRYLVIGTGKKITLECSQTMGHDKMYWYQQDPGMELHLIHYSYGVNSTEKGDLSSESTVSRIRTEHFPLTLESARPSHTSQYLCASMRGAQETQYFGPGTRLLVL.

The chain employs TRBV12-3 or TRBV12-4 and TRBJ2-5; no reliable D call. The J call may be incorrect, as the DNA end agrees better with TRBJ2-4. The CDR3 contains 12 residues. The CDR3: CASSMNGDIQYF. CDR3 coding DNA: TGTGCCAGCAGCATGAACGGTGACATTCAGTACTTC.

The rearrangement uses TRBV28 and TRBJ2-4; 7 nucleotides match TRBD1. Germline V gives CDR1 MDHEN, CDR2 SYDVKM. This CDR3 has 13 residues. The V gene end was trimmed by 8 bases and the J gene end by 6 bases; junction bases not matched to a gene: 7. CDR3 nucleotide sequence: TGTGCCAGCGGTGACACAGGGGTAAACATTCAGTACTTC. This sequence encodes CASGDTGVNIQYF.

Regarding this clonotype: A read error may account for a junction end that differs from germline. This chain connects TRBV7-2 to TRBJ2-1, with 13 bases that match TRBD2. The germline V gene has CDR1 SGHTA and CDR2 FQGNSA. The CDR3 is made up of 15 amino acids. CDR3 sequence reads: CAGSLTSGGANEQFF. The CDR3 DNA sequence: TGTGCCGGCAGCCTCACTAGCGGGGGGGCCAATGAGCAGTTCTTC.

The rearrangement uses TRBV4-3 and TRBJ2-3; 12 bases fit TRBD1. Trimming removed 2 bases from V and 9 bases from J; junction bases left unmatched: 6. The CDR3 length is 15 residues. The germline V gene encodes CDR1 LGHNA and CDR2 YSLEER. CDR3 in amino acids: CASSQSGTGGSTQYF. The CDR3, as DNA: TGCGCCAGCAGCCAATCCGGGACAGGGGGCTCAACGCAGTATTTT.

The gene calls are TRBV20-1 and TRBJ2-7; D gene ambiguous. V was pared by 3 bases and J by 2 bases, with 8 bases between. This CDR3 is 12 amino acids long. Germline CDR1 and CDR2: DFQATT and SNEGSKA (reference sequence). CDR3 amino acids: CSASYRAYEQYF. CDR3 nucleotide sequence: TGCAGTGCTAGCTACAGAGCCTACGAGCAGTACTTC.